These 18 T cell receptor beta chains were sequenced from one sample in a study of memory CD4+ T cells and cytomegalovirus serostatus. Single viable CD3+CD4+CD8-CD45RO+ cells were sorted as the memory CD4+ T cells. Produced via immunoSEQ multiplex PCR; TCRdb's table is partial and in-frame only. The sample has some 47,000 clones, roughly 78% seen once. Sequencing was done on a sample of memory CD4+ T cells from blood. Receptors were obtained from an adult in good health and CMV-seronegative.

The chain joins TRBV28 to TRBJ1-2; 8 bases are shared with TRBD1. The germline V gene has CDR1 MDHEN and CDR2 SYDVKM. V shed 6 bases and J 2 bases; nucleotides not matched to a gene: 2. The CDR3 is 13 residues long. CDR3: CASRRTGNYGYTF. CDR3 sequence (DNA): TGTGCCAGCAGGAGGACAGGGAACTATGGCTACACCTTC.

The chain employs TRBV20-1 and TRBJ1-2, with D possibly being TRBD1 (6 bases). Deletions cut 5 bases from V and 8 bases from J, with 12 bases between. Germline V gene sequence: CDR1 DFQATT, CDR2 SNEGSKA (reference sequence). The CDR3 is made up of 11 amino acids. This chain's CDR3 is CSAGTGLGYTF. CDR3 nucleotides: TGCAGTGCTGGAACAGGGTTGGGCTACACCTTC.

The J gene is TRBJ1-1, the V gene TRBV7-9, with a tentative D call TRBD1 (5 bases). Germline CDR1 SEHNR, CDR2 FQNEAQ (reference sequence). The CDR3 spans 16 residues. V was cut by 2 bases and J by 1 base, with 14 bases left in between. The CDR3 region has the DNA TGTGCCAGCAGCTTAAAACCCGACAGACAGAACACTGAAGCTTTCTTT. Amino acid sequence: CASSLKPDRQNTEAFF.

The V gene is TRBV10-3, the J gene TRBJ2-1; 7 bases are a match to TRBD2. Germline V CDR1 and CDR2: ENHRY, SYGVKD. V was clipped by 3 bases and J by 6 bases; unmatched bases: 14. CDR3 length: 17 amino acids. This chain's CDR3 is CAISDIASSGGFNEQFF. DNA of the CDR3: TGTGCCATCAGTGACATCGCCTCTAGCGGTGGGTTCAATGAGCAGTTCTTC.

This chain uses TRBV19 with TRBJ1-5; D unclear. V was pared by 4 bases and J by 5 bases, with 9 bases between. This CDR3 is 13 amino acids long. In germline, CDR1 is LNHDA, CDR2 SQIVND (reference sequence). The CDR3 bases are TGTGCCAGTAGTAGGAACGGGGATCAGCCCCAGCATTTT. Protein product: CASSRNGDQPQHF.

The chain recombines TRBV11-2 with TRBJ2-5; D is undetermined. The CDR3 spans 12 residues. The germline V gene encodes CDR1 SGHAT and CDR2 FQNNGV. Trimming removed 8 bases from V and 0 bases from J, with 7 bases in between. The CDR3 protein is CASGQNQETQYF. CDR3 in DNA: TGTGCCAGCGGGCAGAACCAAGAGACCCAGTACTTC. Looking up the rest from reference TRBV11-2 and TRBJ2-5 gives the full variable domain: EAGVAQSPRYKIIEKRQSVAFWCNPISGHATLYWYQQILGQGPKLLIQFQNNGVVDDSQLPKDRFSAERLKGVDSTLKIQPAKLEDSAVYLCASGQNQETQYFGPGTRLLVL.

The V call is TRBV7-2, the J call TRBJ2-7; D possibly matches TRBD1 or TRBD2 (6 bases each). Germline V CDR1 and CDR2: SGHTA, FQGNSA. V was pared by 1 base and J by 0 bases, with 10 bases between. The CDR3 covers 15 residues. CDR3 sequence reads: CASSLDGGLSYEQYF. As DNA, the CDR3 is TGTGCCAGCAGCTTAGACGGGGGCCTCTCCTACGAGCAGTACTTC. Complete variable domain (other parts from reference TRBV7-2 and TRBJ2-7): GAGVSQSPSNKVTEKGKDVELRCDPISGHTALYWYRQSLGQGLEFLIYFQGNSAPDKSGLPSDRFSAERTGGSVSTLTIQRTQQEDSAVYLCASSLDGGLSYEQYFGPGTRLTVT.

This sequence joins TRBV6-5 and TRBJ2-2; D gene unclear. Trimming pared 8 bases from V and 0 bases from J, leaving 7 bases between. Germline lookup yields CDR1 MNHEY and CDR2 SVGAGI. This CDR3 region has 13 residues. CDR3: CASGRSNTGELFF. The DNA of the CDR3 is TGTGCCAGCGGCCGATCGAACACCGGGGAGCTGTTTTTT.

V gene TRBV2 combines with J gene TRBJ1-4, with D perhaps TRBD1 (5 bases). V was clipped by 7 bases and J by 2 bases, with 14 bases between them. The CDR3 runs to 15 residues. In germline, CDR1 is SNHLY, CDR2 FYNNEI. The CDR3 sequence: CASMFGGPTNEKLFF. The CDR3 DNA reads as TGTGCCAGCATGTTCGGGGGTCCGACTAATGAAAAACTGTTTTTT.

The V and J genes are TRBV30 and TRBJ1-6; no definite D call. The CDR3 is made up of 12 amino acids. The germline CDR1 and CDR2 sequences are GTSNPN and SVGIG (reference sequence). The V end was cut by 2 bases, the J end by 9 bases, with 8 bases between. DNA for the CDR3: TGTGCCTGGAGTCTTAGAAGTTCACCCCTCCACTTT. Amino acids: CAWSLRSSPLHF.

The gene calls are TRBV2 and TRBJ1-2; perhaps TRBD1 as D (5 bases). Between the trimmed V and J ends, which lost 3 bases and 5 bases, there was a span of 16 bases. The CDR3 totals 15 residues. Germline CDR1 and CDR2: SNHLY and FYNNEI. Here the CDR3 reads CASSDSGKGIYGYTF. The CDR3 region has the DNA TGTGCCAGCAGTGACTCGGGGAAGGGGATTTATGGCTACACCTTC.

This clone showed up just a few times. The chain couples TRBV10-2 to TRBJ1-1; D unclear. The germline gives CDR1 WSHSY, CDR2 SAAADI. There are 12 residues in the CDR3. Between the trimmed V and J ends, which lost 6 bases and 2 bases, there was a span of 7 bases. CDR3 region: CASRAFNTEAFF. DNA for the CDR3: TGCGCCAGCAGGGCTTTTAACACTGAAGCTTTCTTT.

CDR3 amino acids: CASSYSRDPPGYTF. The CDR3 coding sequence is TGTGCCAGCAGTTACTCACGGGACCCACCGGGCTACACCTTC. The V gene is TRBV6-5, the J gene TRBJ1-2; possible D gene TRBD1, 5 bases. Germline loops: CDR1 MNHEY, CDR2 SVGAGI. This CDR3 contains 14 residues. V was pared by 0 bases and J by 8 bases, with 13 bases between.

The rearrangement uses TRBV6-5 and TRBJ1-1, with D uncertain. Trimming took off 6 bases at V and 1 base at J, with 15 bases between the two ends. CDR3 length equals 15 residues. CDR1 is MNHEY, CDR2 SVGAGI, per germline. CDR3 protein: CASSLRSPENTEAFF. The CDR3 DNA follows: TGTGCCAGCAGCTTAAGGTCACCCGAGAACACTGAAGCTTTCTTT.

CDR3 DNA sequence: TGTGCCAGCAGCTCCGGGACAGATAACAATCAGCCCCAGCATTTT. Translation gives CASSSGTDNNQPQHF. The rearrangement links TRBV7-9 to TRBJ1-5; 7 bases line up with TRBD1. Germline CDR1 and CDR2: SEHNR and FQNEAQ (reference sequence). V was pared by 4 bases and J by 3 bases, with 6 bases of the junction left unmatched. This CDR3 contains 15 residues.

V usage is TRBV21-1 and J usage is TRBJ2-7; TRBD1, the table's D call, was not compared with the DNA. TRBV21-1 constitutes a pseudogene. The CDR3 consists of 12 residues. CDR3 DNA: TGTGCCAGCATACCACAGGGATCCGAGCAGTACTTC. It specifies CASIPQGSEQYF.

This chain joins TRBV7-3 and TRBJ2-2, with D uncertain. CDR1 and CDR2 from the germline V gene are SGHTA and FQGTGA. The CDR3 has 15 residues. V lost 2 bases and J 0 bases, leaving 7 bases between the germline ends. CDR3 in DNA: TGTGCCAGCAGCTTAGTCAGAGCGAACACCGGGGAGCTGTTTTTT. This sequence encodes CASSLVRANTGELFF.

This clone was seen only a few times. J is TRBJ1-1 and V is TRBV29-1, with 7 positions matching TRBD1. CDR1 and CDR2 from the germline V gene are SQVTM and ANQGSEA. The CDR3 has 13 amino acids. The V gene end was trimmed by 7 bases and the J gene end by 1 base; junction bases not matched to a gene: 6. The CDR3 spells CSGSGTANTEAFF. CDR3 DNA sequence: TGCAGCGGCTCCGGGACAGCGAACACTGAAGCTTTCTTT.